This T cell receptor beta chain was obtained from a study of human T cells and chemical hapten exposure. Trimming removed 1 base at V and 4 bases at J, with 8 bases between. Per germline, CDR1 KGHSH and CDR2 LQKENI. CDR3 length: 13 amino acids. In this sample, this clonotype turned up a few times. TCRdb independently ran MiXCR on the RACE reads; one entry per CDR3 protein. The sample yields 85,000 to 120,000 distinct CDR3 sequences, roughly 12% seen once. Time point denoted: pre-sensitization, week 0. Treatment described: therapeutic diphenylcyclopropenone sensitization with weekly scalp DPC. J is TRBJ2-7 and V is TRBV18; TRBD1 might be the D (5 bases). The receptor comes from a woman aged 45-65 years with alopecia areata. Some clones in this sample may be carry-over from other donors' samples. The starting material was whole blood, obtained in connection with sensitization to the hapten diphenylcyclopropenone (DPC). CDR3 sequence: CASSPQKGYEQYF. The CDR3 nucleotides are TGTGCCAGCTCACCACAAAAGGGGTACGAGCAGTACTTC.